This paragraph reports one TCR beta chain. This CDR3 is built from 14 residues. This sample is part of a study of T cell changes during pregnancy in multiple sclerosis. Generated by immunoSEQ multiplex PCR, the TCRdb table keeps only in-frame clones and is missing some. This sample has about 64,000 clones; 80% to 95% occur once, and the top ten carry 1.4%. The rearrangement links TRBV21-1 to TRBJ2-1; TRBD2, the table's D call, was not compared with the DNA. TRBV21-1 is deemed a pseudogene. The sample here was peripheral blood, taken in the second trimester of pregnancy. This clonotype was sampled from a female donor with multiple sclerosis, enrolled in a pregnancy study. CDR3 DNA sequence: TGTGCCAGCAGTCGAGCGGGAGGGAGGAATGAGCAGTTCTTC. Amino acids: CASSRAGGRNEQFF.